The table lists the clone carrying this T cell receptor beta chain with a count of one. What it binds is not known. The V and J ends lost 5 bases and 6 bases, in that order; junction bases with no gene match: 9. Germline values: CDR1 SGHAT, CDR2 FQNNGV. The CDR3 loop spans 15 amino acids. These data come from a study of T cell responses to AZD1222 COVID-19 vaccine. Findings and limits, study-wide: The donors showed a predominance of white British ancestry and of females, with possible underestimation of clonal diversity. Only a handful of AZD1222 recipients, several in all, had baseline seropositivity.

Measured with immunoSEQ multiplex PCR; TCRdb has only the in-frame clones, and not every one. This table has about 130,000 clones, about 93% appearing once. The chain employs TRBV11-2 and TRBJ1-5; 8 nucleotides align to TRBD1. The input for sequencing was peripheral blood, taken on day 0 of AZD1222 vaccination. The TCR was taken from an adult in good health. The CDR3 DNA is TGTGCCAGCAGCCTAGGGGGCAGGGGGCTTCAGCCCCAGCATTTT. This translates into CASSLGGRGLQPQHF.